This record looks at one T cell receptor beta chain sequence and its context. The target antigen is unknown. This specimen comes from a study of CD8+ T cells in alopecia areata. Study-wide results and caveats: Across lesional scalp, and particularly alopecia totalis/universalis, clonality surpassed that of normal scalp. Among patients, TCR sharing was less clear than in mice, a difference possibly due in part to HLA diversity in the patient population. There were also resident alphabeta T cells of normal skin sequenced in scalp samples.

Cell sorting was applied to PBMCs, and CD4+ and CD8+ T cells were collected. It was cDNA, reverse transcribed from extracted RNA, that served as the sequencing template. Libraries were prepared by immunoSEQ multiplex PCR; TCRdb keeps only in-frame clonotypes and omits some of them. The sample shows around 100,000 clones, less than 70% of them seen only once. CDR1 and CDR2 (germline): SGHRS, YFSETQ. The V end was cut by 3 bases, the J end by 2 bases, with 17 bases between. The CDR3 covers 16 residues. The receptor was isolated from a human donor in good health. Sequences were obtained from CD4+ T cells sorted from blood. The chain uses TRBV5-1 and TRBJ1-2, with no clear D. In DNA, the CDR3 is TGCGCCAGCAGCTGGACGGGTGATACCCTGAACTATGGCTACACCTTC. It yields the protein CASSWTGDTLNYGYTF.